The rows below give T cell receptor beta chains drawn from one sample of a study of blood T cell repertoires in COVID-19. The table came from immunoSEQ multiplex PCR; TCRdb's copy has only in-frame clones and leaves some out. The table has some 62,000 clones, more than 80% seen once. The source material was peripheral blood. The receptor set was obtained from a woman of 80 years or more with acute or convalescent COVID-19. Each CDR3 is given with its conserved first and last residue. A D gene is named only where the DNA matches it firmly. Clone size is given for some rows only: seen once, a few or many times, or a class if the clone is expanded.

TRBD1	few	TRBJ1-3	TRBV3-1/TRBV3-2	CASSRADRAWGNTIYF	TGTGCCAGCAGTAGAGCCGACAGGGCGTGGGGAAACACCATATATTTT
TRBD1	once	TRBJ1-5	TRBV19	CASKRQGALGNQPQHF	TGTGCCAGTAAGCGACAGGGGGCCTTGGGCAATCAGCCCCAGCATTTT
TRBD1	.	TRBJ1-2	TRBV27	CASSPETTGGYGYTF	TGTGCCAGCAGTCCCGAGACGACAGGGGGCTATGGCTACACCTTC
.	.	TRBJ2-7	TRBV19	CASSIGPGPQYEQYF	TGTGCCAGTAGTATTGGGCCTGGCCCCCAATACGAGCAGTACTTC
TRBD1	few	TRBJ1-5	TRBV28	CASRPQGADQPQHF	TGTGCCAGCAGGCCTCAGGGGGCAGATCAGCCCCAGCATTTT
.	.	TRBJ2-3	TRBV4-1	CASSQGIAVSTDTQYF	TGCGCCAGCAGCCAGGGAATAGCGGTTAGCACAGATACGCAGTATTTT
.	.	TRBJ2-1	TRBV10-1	CATRGSGQFF	TGCGCCACACGAGGGAGTGGGCAGTTCTTC
TRBD2	.	TRBJ2-7	TRBV28	CASSLAAGGRHEQYF	TGTGCCAGCAGTTTGGCAGCGGGAGGTCGCCACGAGCAGTACTTC
TRBD2	.	TRBJ2-1	TRBV3-1/TRBV3-2	CASSLQGTSHHEQFF	TGTGCCAGCAGCTTACAAGGGACTAGTCACCATGAGCAGTTCTTC
.	.	TRBJ2-3	TRBV29-1	CSVESALATQYF	TGCAGCGTTGAGTCTGCCCTAGCCACGCAGTATTTT
TRBD1	.	TRBJ2-3	TRBV4-3	CASSQEGTEVPDTQYF	TGCGCCAGCAGCCAAGAAGGGACAGAAGTACCAGATACGCAGTATTTT
.	.	TRBJ2-7	TRBV7-6	CASSPGVYPSYEQYF	TGTGCCAGCAGCCCCGGGGTATACCCCTCCTACGAGCAGTACTTC
TRBD1	.	TRBJ1-5	TRBV18	CASSSQGYSNQPQHF	TGTGCCAGCTCGTCACAGGGGTATAGCAATCAGCCCCAGCATTTT
TRBD2	.	TRBJ2-4	TRBV9	CASSSPGEGNIQYF	TGTGCCAGCAGCTCGCCCGGGGAGGGGAACATTCAGTACTTC
TRBD2	.	TRBJ2-7	TRBV10-2	CASEPLASGVRYF	TGCGCCAGTGAACCCTTGGCTAGCGGGGTGCGGTACTTC
.	.	TRBJ2-5	TRBV27	CASSFSRGNQETQYF	TGTGCCAGCAGTTTCTCAAGGGGGAACCAAGAGACCCAGTACTTC
TRBD1	.	TRBJ2-5	TRBV6-4	CASSDSPGGIGTQYF	TGTGCCAGCAGTGACTCGCCAGGGGGCATCGGGACCCAGTACTTC
TRBD2	.	TRBJ2-3	TRBV6-6	CASSFPGSGSSDTQYF	TGTGCCAGCAGTTTCCCGGGGAGCGGGAGCTCAGATACGCAGTATTTT
.	few	TRBJ1-2	TRBV7-9	CASSLGVRENGYTF	TGTGCCAGCAGCTTAGGGGTAAGGGAGAATGGCTACACCTTC
.	.	TRBJ1-6	TRBV27	CASSFRGNNSPLHF	TGTGCCAGCAGTTTTCGGGGAAATAATTCACCCCTCCACTTT
.	.	TRBJ1-4	TRBV10-2	CASSESGRGFEKLFF	TGCGCCAGCAGTGAGTCGGGCAGGGGATTCGAGAAACTGTTTTTT
.	.	TRBJ1-4	TRBV6-5	CASGRGWGEKLFF	TGTGCCAGCGGTAGGGGATGGGGTGAAAAACTGTTTTTT
TRBD1	.	TRBJ2-1	TRBV11-1	CASSKQGHEQFF	TGTGCCAGCAGCAAACAGGGGCATGAGCAGTTCTTC
TRBD1	.	TRBJ2-2	TRBV5-1	CAGRQGLITGELFF	TGCGCCGGCCGACAGGGGTTGATCACCGGGGAGCTGTTTTTT
TRBD2	.	TRBJ2-5	TRBV19	CASKSTSGETQYF	TGTGCCAGTAAGAGTACTAGCGGAGAGACCCAGTACTTC
.	.	TRBJ2-3	TRBV27	CASSLRGRASTDTQYF	TGTGCCAGCAGTTTACGAGGGCGGGCTAGCACAGATACGCAGTATTTT
.	.	TRBJ2-7	TRBV12-5	CASGLDYEQYF	TGTGCTAGTGGGTTAGACTACGAGCAGTACTTC
.	.	TRBJ1-2	TRBV29-1	CSVDWVGWEDYGYTF	TGCAGCGTTGATTGGGTAGGCTGGGAGGACTATGGCTACACCTTC
.	.	TRBJ1-3	TRBV7-9	CASSLATGSGNTIYF	TGTGCCAGCAGCTTAGCCACAGGGTCTGGAAACACCATATATTTT